Listed here is a single TCR beta chain. Making TCR beta cDNA involved approximately 520 ng total RNA and a constant-region primer. Three-round nested multiplex PCR performed with slightly modified ARM-PCR produced the TCR beta libraries. TCRdb re-analysed the multiplex PCR reads in MiXCR, keeping a single row per CDR3 protein. This sample carries fewer than 400,000 distinct CDR3 sequences, 58% of them seen once, and the ten largest clones take approximately 17%. This record belongs to a study of tumor-infiltrating lymphocytes in primary liver carcinoma. The overall study: Donors underwent surgery for histopathologically diagnosed primary liver carcinoma.

The blood RNA (from unsorted whole blood) was obtained, and germline DNA was also extracted. The sequence came from a woman aged 25-40 years with primary liver carcinoma and hepatitis B virus infection. The sequenced sample was peripheral blood.

The CDR3 coding sequence is TGTGCCAGCAGTGGCTCGGGACTCTCGAACACCGGGGAGCTGTTTTTT. Amino acids: CASSGSGLSNTGELFF. V and J are TRBV6-4 and TRBJ2-2, with a weak D call TRBD2 (6 bases). Trimming shortened V by 4 bases and J by 0 bases, and 12 bases separated the two germline ends. The CDR3 loop spans 16 amino acids. CDR1 and CDR2 from the germline V gene are MRHNA and SNTAGT.